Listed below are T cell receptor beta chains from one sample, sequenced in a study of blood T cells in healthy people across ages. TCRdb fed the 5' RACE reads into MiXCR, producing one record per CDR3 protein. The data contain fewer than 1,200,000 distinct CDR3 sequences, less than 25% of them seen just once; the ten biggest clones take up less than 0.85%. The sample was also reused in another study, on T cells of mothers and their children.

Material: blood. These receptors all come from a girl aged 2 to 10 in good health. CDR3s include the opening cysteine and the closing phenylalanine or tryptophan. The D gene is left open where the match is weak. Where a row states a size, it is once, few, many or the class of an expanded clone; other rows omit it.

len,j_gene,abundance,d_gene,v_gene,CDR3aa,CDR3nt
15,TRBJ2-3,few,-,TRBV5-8,CASSRPGPSTDTQYF,TGTGCCAGCAGCCGCCCAGGACCAAGCACAGATACGCAGTATTTT
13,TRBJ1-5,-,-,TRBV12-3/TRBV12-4,CASSFGAVGPQHF,TGTGCCAGCAGTTTTGGGGCGGTGGGGCCCCAGCATTTT
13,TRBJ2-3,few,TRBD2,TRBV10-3,CAISLAVTDTQYF,TGTGCCATCAGTCTAGCGGTCACAGATACGCAGTATTTT
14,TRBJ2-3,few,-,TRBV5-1,CASSLGGVQDTQYF,TGCGCCAGCAGCTTGGGCGGGGTACAGGATACGCAGTATTTT
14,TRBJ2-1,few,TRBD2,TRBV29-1,CSVEGVAGYNEQFF,TGCAGCGTTGAAGGAGTAGCGGGTTACAATGAGCAGTTCTTC
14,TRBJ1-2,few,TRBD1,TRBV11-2,CASSPRGQAGGYTF,TGTGCCAGCAGCCCTCGCGGACAGGCTGGGGGCTACACCTTC
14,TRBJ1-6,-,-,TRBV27,CASSRYSYNSPLHF,TGTGCCAGCAGTCGGTACTCCTATAATTCACCCCTCCACTTT
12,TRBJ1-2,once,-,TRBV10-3,CAISENMDGYAF,TGTGCCATCAGTGAGAACATGGATGGCTACGCCTTC
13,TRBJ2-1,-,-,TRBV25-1,CASKEPTYNEQFF,TGTGCCAGCAAGGAGCCGACTTACAATGAGCAGTTCTTC
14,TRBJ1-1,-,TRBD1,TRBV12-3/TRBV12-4,CASEKGQGGTEAFF,TGTGCCAGCGAGAAGGGACAGGGAGGGACTGAAGCTTTCTTT
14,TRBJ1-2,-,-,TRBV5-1,CASSLAQAAYGYTF,TGCGCCAGCAGCTTGGCCCAGGCAGCCTATGGCTACACCTTC
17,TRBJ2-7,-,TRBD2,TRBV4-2,CASSQDPKREYSYEQYF,TGTGCCAGCAGCCAAGATCCCAAGCGGGAGTACTCCTACGAGCAGTACTTC
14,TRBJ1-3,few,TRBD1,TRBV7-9,CASSNRDSSFAIYF,TGTGCCAGCAGCAACCGGGACAGTAGTTTCGCCATATATTTT
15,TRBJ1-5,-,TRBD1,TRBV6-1,CASSEMTGIHQPQHF,TGTGCCAGCAGTGAGATGACAGGGATTCATCAGCCCCAGCATTTT
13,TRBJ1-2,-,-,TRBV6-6,CASSSQGRYGYTF,TGTGCCAGCAGTTCGCAGGGGCGCTATGGCTACACCTTC
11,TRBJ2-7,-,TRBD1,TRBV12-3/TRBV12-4,CASSEGQSKYF,TGTGCCAGCAGCGAGGGACAGTCTAAGTACTTC
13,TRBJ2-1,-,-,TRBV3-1,CASSPVIDNEQFF,TGTGCCAGCAGCCCCGTGATAGATAATGAGCAGTTCTTC
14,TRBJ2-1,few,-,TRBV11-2,CASSLGLVPDEQFF,TGTGCCAGCAGCTTAGGCCTAGTACCGGATGAGCAGTTCTTC
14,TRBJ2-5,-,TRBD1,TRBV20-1,CSARRDRAEETQYF,TGCAGTGCTAGAAGAGACAGGGCAGAGGAGACCCAGTACTTC
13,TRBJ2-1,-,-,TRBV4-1,CASSQGALGEQFF,TGCGCCAGCAGCCAAGGGGCCTTAGGTGAGCAGTTCTTC
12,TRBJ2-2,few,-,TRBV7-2,CACSPNTGELFF,TGTGCCTGCAGCCCAAACACCGGGGAGCTGTTCTTT
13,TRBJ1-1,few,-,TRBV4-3,CASSQDLIGEAFF,TGCGCCAGCAGCCAAGATCTAATAGGCGAAGCTTTCTTT
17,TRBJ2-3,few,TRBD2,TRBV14,CASSQHPAGDYTDTQYF,TGTGCCAGCAGCCAACACCCAGCGGGGGATTACACAGATACGCAGTATTTT
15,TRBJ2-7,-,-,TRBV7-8,CASGEMLGSSYEQYF,TGTGCCAGCGGAGAAATGCTGGGGAGCTCCTACGAGCAGTACTTC
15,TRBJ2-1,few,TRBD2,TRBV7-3,CASSLIAGGLYEQFF,TGTGCCAGCAGCTTAATAGCGGGAGGATTGTATGAGCAGTTCTTC
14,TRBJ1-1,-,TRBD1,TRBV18,CASSVKQGTTEAFF,TGTGCCAGCTCAGTCAAACAGGGGACCACTGAAGCTTTCTTT
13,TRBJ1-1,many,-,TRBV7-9,CASSRPGGTEAFF,TGTGCCAGCAGCCGACCGGGAGGCACTGAAGCTTTCTTT
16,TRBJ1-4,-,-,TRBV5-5,CASSSRTESYNEKLFF,TGTGCCAGCAGCTCCCGGACCGAGAGCTATAATGAAAAACTGTTTTTT
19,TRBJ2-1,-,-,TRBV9,CASSVVGSSKLASYNEQFF,TGTGCCAGCAGCGTAGTAGGCTCCAGCAAACTCGCCTCCTACAATGAGCAGTTCTTC
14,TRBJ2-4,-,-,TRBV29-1,CSVFGDVGKNIQYF,TGCAGCGTCTTTGGGGATGTAGGCAAAAACATTCAGTACTTC
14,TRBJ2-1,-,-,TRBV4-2,CASSQDLQKNEQFF,TGTGCCAGCAGCCAAGATCTACAAAAGAATGAGCAGTTCTTC
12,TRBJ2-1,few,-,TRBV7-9,CASSPVAIEQFF,TGTGCCAGCAGCCCGGTGGCGATTGAGCAGTTCTTC
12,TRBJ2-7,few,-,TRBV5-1,CASSGANYEQYF,TGCGCCAGCAGTGGAGCAAACTACGAGCAGTACTTC
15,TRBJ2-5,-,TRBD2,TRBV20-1,CSADTGTSVLETQYF,TGCAGTGCTGACACCGGGACTAGCGTTCTTGAGACCCAGTACTTC
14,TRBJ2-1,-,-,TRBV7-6,CASSLKLMNNEQFF,TGTGCCAGCAGCTTAAAGTTGATGAACAATGAGCAGTTCTTC
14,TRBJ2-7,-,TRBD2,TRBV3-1,CASRGTSGNYEQYF,TGTGCCAGCAGGGGGACTAGCGGCAACTACGAGCAGTACTTC
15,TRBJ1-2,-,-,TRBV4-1,CASSHPPGANYGYTF,TGCGCCAGCAGCCACCCCCCGGGGGCTAACTATGGCTACACCTTC
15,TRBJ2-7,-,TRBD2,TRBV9,CASSVAASGSYEQYF,TGTGCCAGCAGCGTAGCGGCTAGCGGGAGCTACGAGCAGTACTTC
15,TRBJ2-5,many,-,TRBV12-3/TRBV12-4,CASSFSQPGVETQYF,TGTGCCAGCAGTTTTTCCCAACCCGGTGTCGAGACCCAGTACTTC
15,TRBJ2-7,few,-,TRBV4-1,CASSQQFAESYEQYF,TGCGCCAGCAGCCAACAATTTGCCGAAAGTTACGAGCAGTACTTC
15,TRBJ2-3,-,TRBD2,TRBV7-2,CASSRSGRATDTQYF,TGTGCCAGCAGTCGTAGCGGGAGAGCTACAGATACGCAGTATTTT
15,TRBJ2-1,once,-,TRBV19,CASKDGLSSYDEQFF,TGTGCCAGTAAGGATGGCCTGAGCTCCTACGATGAGCAGTTCTTC
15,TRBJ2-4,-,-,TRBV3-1,CASSLDSMSKNIQYF,TGTGCCAGCAGCCTAGACTCCATGTCTAAAAACATTCAGTACTTC
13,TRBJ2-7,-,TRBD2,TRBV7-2,CASKERGGPEQYF,TGTGCCAGCAAGGAACGGGGGGGCCCCGAGCAGTACTTC